This is a list of T cell receptor beta chains from one sample in a study of PD-1 blockade in classical Hodgkin lymphoma. Sequencing was performed with immunoSEQ multiplex PCR; in TCRdb, only in-frame clones are kept and a portion is missing. The repertoire holds approximately 9,300 clones, about 79% seen once, with 4% in the top ten. The sequenced sample was CD4+ T cells from blood, obtained at baseline. The receptors were sampled from a human donor with classical Hodgkin lymphoma. The CDR3 runs from the conserved cysteine through the conserved F or W. D genes are given only for firm matches. A row's size may be missing; if present it is once, few, many or a size class.

j_gene,abundance,d_gene,v_gene,CDR3aa,CDR3nt
TRBJ2-1,.,.,TRBV7-3,CASSLSLLVAEQFF,TGTGCCAGCAGCTTAAGCCTACTAGTAGCTGAGCAGTTCTTC
TRBJ2-7,.,.,TRBV11-1,CASSLGESYEQYF,TGTGCCAGCAGCTTGGGAGAGTCCTACGAGCAGTACTTC
TRBJ2-1,.,TRBD2,TRBV29-1,CSVVPSGRASEQFF,TGCAGCGTTGTCCCTAGCGGGAGGGCCAGTGAGCAGTTCTTC
TRBJ1-5,.,.,TRBV7-2,CASSLGVNQPQHF,TGTGCCAGCAGCTTAGGGGTGAATCAGCCCCAGCATTTT
TRBJ1-2,.,.,TRBV5-1,CASSLQGNYGYTF,TGCGCCAGCAGCTTACAGGGTAACTATGGCTACACCTTC
TRBJ2-2,large,.,TRBV5-1,CASSFSPGDSGELFF,TGCGCCAGCAGCTTTTCCCCAGGGGATTCCGGGGAGCTGTTTTTT
TRBJ2-3,.,.,TRBV6-5,CASSDPSVGDTQYF,TGTGCCAGCAGTGACCCCTCAGTAGGAGATACGCAGTATTTT
TRBJ2-1,.,.,TRBV7-6,CASNGGNEQFF,TGTGCCAGCAACGGAGGGAATGAGCAGTTCTTC
TRBJ1-4,.,.,TRBV28,CASSLSEKLFF,TGTGCCAGCAGCCTCTCGGAAAAACTGTTTTTT
TRBJ2-7,.,.,TRBV19,CASSIVFGLTSYEQYF,TGTGCCAGTAGTATAGTTTTTGGTCTAACGTCCTACGAGCAGTACTTC
TRBJ2-1,few,.,TRBV5-1,CASSVTTLSSYNEQFF,TGCGCCAGCAGCGTAACAACGTTAAGCTCCTACAATGAGCAGTTCTTC
TRBJ2-7,.,TRBD2,TRBV28,CASGLAGAIEQYF,TGTGCCAGCGGACTAGCGGGAGCTATCGAGCAGTACTTC
TRBJ2-5,.,.,TRBV5-6,CASSLGTAKTQYF,TGTGCCAGCAGCTTGGGGACCGCTAAGACCCAGTACTTC
TRBJ1-2,.,.,TRBV5-1,CASSLRGGHGYTF,TGCGCCAGCAGCTTAAGGGGTGGGCATGGCTACACCTTC
TRBJ2-3,.,TRBD2,TRBV29-1,CSVKAGTSDTQYF,TGCAGCGTTAAAGCGGGGACGTCAGATACGCAGTATTTT
TRBJ2-7,.,.,TRBV29-1,CSVGGVTTTYEQYF,TGCAGCGTTGGGGGGGTGACAACAACCTACGAGCAGTACTTC
TRBJ2-7,.,TRBD2,TRBV28,CAADRTSGREQYF,TGTGCCGCTGATAGAACTAGCGGGAGAGAGCAGTACTTC
TRBJ1-5,.,TRBD1,TRBV11-1,CASSLQGEDQPQHF,TGTGCCAGCAGCTTGCAGGGGGAGGATCAGCCCCAGCATTTT
TRBJ1-6,few,TRBD1,TRBV5-1,CASSLTGGSVFNSPLHF,TGCGCCAGCAGCTTGACAGGGGGCTCAGTATTTAATTCACCCCTCCACTTT
TRBJ2-3,.,TRBD2,TRBV27,CASSRDSGLAGTDTQYF,TGTGCCAGCAGCCGCGACTCGGGACTAGCGGGCACAGATACGCAGTATTTT
TRBJ1-1,few,.,TRBV6-1,CASGRGGWGTEAFF,TGTGCCAGTGGGAGGGGAGGTTGGGGCACTGAAGCTTTCTTT
TRBJ2-2,.,TRBD2,TRBV5-4,CASRRGGGRFTGELFF,TGTGCCAGCAGAAGGGGGGGCGGGAGGTTCACCGGGGAGCTGTTTTTT
TRBJ2-1,.,.,TRBV14,CASSQSDVGMRFF,TGTGCCAGCAGCCAATCAGATGTGGGAATGCGGTTCTTC
TRBJ1-1,few,.,TRBV6-5,CASSTNTEAFF,TGTGCCAGCAGTACCAACACTGAAGCTTTCTTT
TRBJ2-6,few,.,TRBV29-1,CSVAEGANVLTF,TGCAGCGTTGCAGAAGGGGCCAACGTCCTGACTTTC
TRBJ1-2,.,.,TRBV27,CASSLSSGRYNYGYTF,TGTGCCAGCAGTTTATCTTCGGGACGGTATAACTATGGCTACACCTTC
TRBJ1-3,.,.,TRBV15,CATSRDTGTTGNTIYF,TGTGCCACCAGCAGAGATACCGGGACAACCGGAAACACCATATATTTT
TRBJ1-3,.,.,TRBV18,CASSPNRDSLNTIYF,TGTGCCAGCTCACCAAACAGAGACTCGCTCAACACCATATATTTT
TRBJ1-2,.,.,TRBV28,CASTQLRGEGYTF,TGTGCCAGCACCCAATTGAGAGGGGAGGGCTACACCTTC